This entry lists 21 T cell receptor beta chains sequenced from one sample in a study of blood T cell repertoires in COVID-19. This table comes from immunoSEQ multiplex PCR, and its TCRdb copy is limited to in-frame clones, with some not included. The table has some 250,000 clones, 80% to 85% seen once. Specimen: peripheral blood. The receptors come from a young woman with acute or convalescent COVID-19.

This clone was picked up a small number of times. The rearrangement links TRBV15 to TRBJ2-2; possibly TRBD1 for D (6 bases). CDR1 and CDR2 from the germline V gene are LNHNV and YYDKDF (reference sequence). With 9 bases removed from V and 3 bases from J, the gap between germline ends came to 14 bases. The CDR3 contains 14 residues. The DNA of the CDR3 is TGTGCCACAAGTCACAGGGTGGACACCGGGGAGCTGTTTTTT. Residues: CATSHRVDTGELFF. Together with reference TRBV15 and TRBJ2-2, the CDR3 gives the full variable domain: DAMVIQNPRYQVTQFGKPVTLSCSQTLNHNVMYWYQQKSSQAPKLLFHYYDKDFNNEADTPDNFQSRRPNTSFCFLDIRSPGLGDTAMYLCATSHRVDTGELFFGEGSRLTVL.

In the case of this clone: An end of the junction differs from the germline gene, which may be a read error. The genes are TRBV7-9 and TRBJ1-2; D is perhaps TRBD1 (6 bases). This CDR3 comprises 11 residues. Germline CDR1 is SEHNR and CDR2 is FQNEAQ (reference sequence). The DNA for the CDR3 is TGTGCCAGCACCCAAGAAGGACAGCCTGCCTTC. It codes for CASTQEGQPAF.

This chain links TRBV6-5 with TRBJ2-1; tentative D call: TRBD2 (6 bases). Trimming shortened V by 8 bases and J by 5 bases, and 16 bases separated the two germline ends. There are 14 residues in the CDR3. Per the germline V gene, CDR1 is MNHEY and CDR2 is SVGAGI. CDR3 sequence (DNA): TGTGCCAGCTATACCGGGACTTCAAACAATGAGCAGTTCTTC. Translated, it gives CASYTGTSNNEQFF.

The gene calls are TRBV29-1 and TRBJ1-6, with D possibly being TRBD1 (6 bases). Trimming left V 5 bases short and J 5 bases short, with 10 bases between. Germline CDR1 and CDR2: SQVTM and ANQGSEA. This CDR3 spans 13 amino acids. The CDR3 bases are TGCAGCGTTTTGGACAGCCATAATTCACCCCTCCACTTT. Its protein product is CSVLDSHNSPLHF. Complete variable domain (other parts from reference TRBV29-1 and TRBJ1-6): SAVISQKPSRDICQRGTSLTIQCQVDSQVTMMFWYRQQPGQSLTLIATANQGSEATYESGFVIDKFPISRPNLTFSTLTVSNMSPEDSSIYLCSVLDSHNSPLHFGNGTRLTVT.

The genes are TRBV6-5 and TRBJ1-3, with unresolved D. Deletions cut 0 bases from V and 2 bases from J, with 11 bases between. CDR3 length: 16 amino acids. From germline, CDR1 is MNHEY and CDR2 SVGAGI. CDR3 amino acids: CASSYSLTKPGNTIYF. CDR3 bases: TGTGCCAGCAGTTACTCCCTGACAAAGCCTGGAAACACCATATATTTT.

The chain employs TRBV7-8 and TRBJ2-5; 8 nucleotides align to TRBD1. This CDR3 is built from 15 residues. Per germline, CDR1 SGHVS and CDR2 FQNEAQ. V was clipped by 2 bases and J by 5 bases; unmatched bases: 7. The CDR3 reads CASSLYGRGQETQYF. CDR3 DNA: TGTGCCAGCAGCTTATATGGCAGGGGGCAGGAGACCCAGTACTTC.

This clone has a handful of counts. The rearrangement joins TRBV19 to TRBJ1-2, with 7 bases identical to TRBD1. The germline gives CDR1 LNHDA, CDR2 SQIVND (reference sequence). The J segment lost 8 bases and the V segment lost 8 bases, leaving 8 bases of the junction unmatched. The CDR3 contains 12 residues. The CDR3 is CASGQEYGGYTF. In DNA, the CDR3 is TGTGCCAGTGGACAGGAGTACGGGGGCTACACCTTC.

This clone was seen a few times. This sequence joins TRBV10-1 and TRBJ1-1, with TRBD1 matching 7 bases. The V segment lost 4 bases and the J segment 1 base; nucleotides outside the gene matches: 3. The germline CDR1 and CDR2 sequences are WNHNN and SYGVQD (reference sequence). This CDR3 is 14 amino acids long. This CDR3 is CASSAGQSNTEAFF. The CDR3 bases are TGCGCCAGCAGTGCGGGACAGTCGAACACTGAAGCTTTCTTT.

The V and J genes are TRBV11-3 and TRBJ1-5; possibly TRBD1 for D (6 bases). Per germline, CDR1 SGHNT and CDR2 YENEEA. V lost 1 base and J lost 3, with 13 bases in between. The CDR3 contains 16 residues. In DNA, the CDR3 is TGTGCCAGCAGCTTAGTTACCAGGGGCCCCAATCAGCCCCAGCATTTT. It translates to CASSLVTRGPNQPQHF.

The genes are TRBV4-3 and TRBJ1-1; 8 positions agree with TRBD1. CDR3 length equals 18 residues. V gave up 0 bases and J gave up 0 bases; unmatched junction bases: 9. Germline CDR1 LGHNA, CDR2 YSLEER. Here the CDR3 reads CASSQDRGLSAMNTEAFF. CDR3 coding DNA: TGCGCCAGCAGCCAAGACAGGGGGCTTTCAGCGATGAACACTGAAGCTTTCTTT.

The chain is built from TRBV28 and TRBJ2-7; the D gene is possibly TRBD2 (5 bases). The CDR3 consists of 15 residues. The germline CDR1 and CDR2 sequences are MDHEN and SYDVKM. V dropped 5 bases and J dropped 7 bases, with 21 bases sitting between them. The CDR3 DNA follows: TGTGCCAGCAGTCCCGCGGACTCCCGCTTTCGAGAGCAGTACTTC. This gives the protein CASSPADSRFREQYF.

The chain has TRBV27 and TRBJ2-2, with TRBD2 identical over 11 bases. The CDR3 runs 15 residues. The germline gives CDR1 MNHEY, CDR2 SMNVEV (reference sequence). Losses at the gene ends were 6 bases for V and 6 bases for J; bases not matched to a gene: 6. In nucleotides, the CDR3 is TGTGCCAGCAGACTAGCGGGAGCCGGGGCCGGGGAGCTGTTTTTT. Translating gives CASRLAGAGAGELFF.

V gene TRBV3-1 (or the pseudogene TRBV3-2) combines with J gene TRBJ2-1; 12 nucleotides align to TRBD2. J gave up 3 bases and V 2 bases, and 5 bases lay outside the gene matches. CDR1 is LGHDT and CDR2 is YNNKEL in the germline V gene (reference sequence). The CDR3 is made up of 17 amino acids. The DNA of the CDR3 is TGTGCCAGCAGCCAACTAGCGGGAGGGAGACTCTACAATGAGCAGTTCTTC. This translates into CASSQLAGGRLYNEQFF.

This sequence joins TRBV24-1 and TRBJ1-5, with 7 bases identical to TRBD1. V lost 5 bases to trimming and J lost 4 bases; unmatched junction nucleotides: 10. The CDR3 has 16 residues. Germline assignment: CDR1 KGHDR and CDR2 SFDVKD. CDR3 DNA: TGTGCCACCAGTGCCTATTCAACGACAGGGAATCAGCCCCAGCATTTT. Residues: CATSAYSTTGNQPQHF.

This clone has a handful of counts. CDR3 nucleotide sequence: TGTGCCAGCAGCTTCCCGGCGGGAGGGCCGGGTGAGCAGTACTTC. This gives the protein CASSFPAGGPGEQYF. The V call is TRBV5-6, the J call TRBJ2-7; 9 bases are shared with TRBD2. V was clipped by 2 bases and J by 7 bases; unmatched bases: 10. From germline, CDR1 is SGHDT and CDR2 YYEEEE. CDR3 length: 15 residues. The full variable domain, with the rest looked up from reference TRBV5-6 and TRBJ2-7, is DAGVTQSPTHLIKTRGQQVTLRCSPKSGHDTVSWYQQALGQGPQFIFQYYEEEERQRGNFPDRFSGHQFPNYSSELNVNALLLGDSALYLCASSFPAGGPGEQYFGPGTRLTVT.

This clone showed up just a few times. V and J are TRBV7-9 and TRBJ2-7; 9 positions agree with TRBD2. This CDR3 has 16 amino acids. Germline CDR1 is SEHNR and CDR2 is FQNEAQ (reference sequence). Trimming took 0 bases from V and 3 from J; bases not matched to a gene: 6. The CDR3: CASSLALREGDYEQYF. The CDR3 nucleotides read TGTGCCAGCAGCTTAGCTTTGCGGGAGGGTGACTACGAGCAGTACTTC.

The chain carries TRBV7-9 and TRBJ2-1; D possibly corresponds to TRBD2 (6 bases). The ends were cut back, 3 bases at V and 2 bases at J, with 14 bases in the middle. Germline V lookup: CDR1 SEHNR, CDR2 FQNEAQ (reference sequence). The length of the CDR3 is 16 residues. CDR3 coding DNA: TGTGCCAGCAGCTTGGGGCTAGCGAATCCCTACAATGAGCAGTTCTTC. This translates into CASSLGLANPYNEQFF.

The table lists this clone with a count of one. This sequence joins TRBV5-1 and TRBJ2-7, with 7 bases matching TRBD1. CDR1 is SGHRS and CDR2 is YFSETQ in the germline V gene. The CDR3 runs 12 residues. The trim removed 3 bases at V and 3 bases at J, leaving 0 bases unmatched. The CDR3 nucleotides read TGCGCCAGCAGCTGGGACAGCTACGAGCAGTACTTC. Its translation: CASSWDSYEQYF.

The chain couples TRBV19 to TRBJ2-5; 7 bases fit TRBD1. Germline V gene sequence: CDR1 LNHDA, CDR2 SQIVND (reference sequence). J gave up 4 bases and V 3 bases, and 11 bases lay outside the gene matches. There are 16 residues in the CDR3. CDR3 residues: CASSMGRQGSPETQYF. The CDR3 DNA sequence: TGTGCCAGTAGTATGGGCAGACAGGGCTCCCCAGAGACCCAGTACTTC.

The J gene is TRBJ2-1, the V gene TRBV6-2 or TRBV6-3; 15 bases fit TRBD2. Germline V gives CDR1 MNHEY, CDR2 SVGEGT. The junction had 10 bases not matched to a gene; V was cut back by 5 bases and J by 2 bases. This CDR3 is 19 amino acids long. CDR3 coding DNA: TGTGCCAGCAGTCCCCCGGGACTAGCGGGAGGTCTAGCCTACAATGAGCAGTTCTTC. Translated: CASSPPGLAGGLAYNEQFF.

The chain has TRBV9 and TRBJ2-1; 10 bases match TRBD2. The J segment lost 4 bases and the V segment lost 2 bases, leaving 3 bases of the junction unmatched. The CDR3 runs 15 residues. Per germline, CDR1 SGDLS and CDR2 YYNGEE. This CDR3 reads CASSVGLAEYNEQFF. CDR3 coding DNA: TGTGCCAGCAGCGTCGGACTAGCGGAGTACAATGAGCAGTTCTTC.